The 21 T cell receptor beta chains in this list originate from one sample, sequenced in a study of T-cell reconstitution after alpha-beta-depleted transplantation in children. Unique molecular identifiers were used in preparing the TCRbeta library. TCRdb re-called the PCR reads with MiXCR, one entry per CDR3 protein. The data hold a few hundred thousand distinct CDR3 sequences, with 27% observed a single time. The material sequenced was PBMCs, taken before TCRalphabeta/CD19-depleted stem cell transplant. These receptors all stem from a boy under two years old with Wiskott-Aldrich syndrome, due to receive a stem cell transplant.

This clonotype was seen a few times. The chain is built from TRBV28 and TRBJ2-1; 8 bases map to TRBD2. Germline CDR1 reads MDHEN; CDR2 reads SYDVKM. CDR3 size: 18 residues. The V and J ends lost 1 base and 8 bases, in that order; junction bases with no gene match: 16. CDR3 nucleotide sequence: TGTGCCAGCAGTTTATTCAGCGGGAGATTCGGCCTCGTCGATGAGCAGTTCTTC. Amino acids: CASSLFSGRFGLVDEQFF.

This clonotype has only a few counts. The chain links TRBV20-1 to TRBJ2-7; 8 bases align to TRBD2. The length of the CDR3 is 13 residues. The germline V gene has CDR1 DFQATT and CDR2 SNEGSKA (reference sequence). The J segment lost 3 bases and the V segment lost 3 bases, leaving 4 bases of the junction unmatched. The CDR3 sequence is CSASGRADYEQYF. DNA for the CDR3: TGCAGTGCTAGCGGGAGGGCCGACTACGAGCAGTACTTC.

This clonotype has more than one count but fewer than ten. This chain joins TRBV5-1 and TRBJ2-1, with TRBD2 matching over 7 bases. The CDR3 is made up of 17 amino acids. CDR1 SGHRS and CDR2 YFSETQ come from the germline V gene. With 1 base clipped from V and 7 bases from J, the junction kept 14 bases outside the gene matches. The CDR3 spells CASSLFGGGPQGNEQFF. CDR3 DNA sequence: TGCGCCAGCAGCTTGTTCGGGGGAGGGCCTCAAGGAAATGAGCAGTTCTTC. Full variable domain (missing parts from reference TRBV5-1 and TRBJ2-1): KAGVTQTPRYLIKTRGQQVTLSCSPISGHRSVSWYQQTPGQGLQFLFEYFSETQRNKGNFPGRFSGRQFSNSRSEMNVSTLELGDSALYLCASSLFGGGPQGNEQFFGPGTRLTVL.

The V call is TRBV3-1, the J call TRBJ2-5; perhaps TRBD1 as D (6 bases). This CDR3 is built from 15 residues. Germline CDR1 LGHDT, CDR2 YNNKEL (reference sequence). The V end was cut by 3 bases, the J end by 3 bases, with 14 bases between. CDR3 region: CASSQGTPTKETQYF. CDR3 coding DNA: TGTGCCAGCAGCCAGGGGACACCAACTAAAGAGACCCAGTACTTC.

V gene TRBV10-3 combines with J gene TRBJ2-3; 12 nucleotides match TRBD2. V was pared by 11 bases and J by 6 bases, with 6 bases of the junction left unmatched. There are 13 residues in the CDR3. The germline gives CDR1 ENHRY, CDR2 SYGVKD. CDR3 nucleotide sequence: TGTGCCGTTAGGCTAGCGGGAGGGGATACGCAGTATTTT. Encoded protein: CAVRLAGGDTQYF.

This sequence joins TRBV28 and TRBJ2-2; no definite D call. In germline, CDR1 is MDHEN, CDR2 SYDVKM. V lost 5 bases and J lost 3, with 7 bases in between. The CDR3 is made up of 13 amino acids. The CDR3 region is CASSRPDTGELFF. The CDR3 bases are TGTGCCAGCAGTAGACCAGACACCGGGGAGCTGTTTTTT.

The sample holds a few counts of this clonotype. The chain couples TRBV5-6 to TRBJ1-1; D not resolved. Germline V gene sequence: CDR1 SGHDT, CDR2 YYEEEE. CDR3 size: 14 residues. V shed 0 bases and J shed 5 bases, with 11 bases lying between them. CDR3: CASSLGPLGTEAFF. DNA for the CDR3: TGTGCCAGCAGCTTGGGCCCTCTCGGGACTGAAGCTTTCTTT.

This clonotype was seen at least ten times. The rearrangement uses TRBV20-1 and TRBJ2-7; D may correspond to TRBD1 or TRBD2 (5 bases each). CDR1 is DFQATT and CDR2 is SNEGSKA in the germline V gene (reference sequence). This CDR3 is built from 13 residues. This CDR3 reads CSPGGRVPYEQYF. The CDR3 nucleotides read TGCAGCCCTGGAGGCAGGGTGCCCTACGAGCAGTACTTC.

This clonotype showed up just a few times. The CDR3 nucleotides are TGTGCCAGCAGCAAAGCGGCGGGGACAGGGGATTCACCCCTCCACTTT. This gives the protein CASSKAAGTGDSPLHF. V and J are TRBV21-1 and TRBJ1-6; no check of the table's D call, TRBD1, against the DNA was made. TRBV21-1 has pseudogene status. This CDR3 has 16 amino acids.

This rearrangement joins TRBV5-1 to TRBJ2-7, with D unresolved. The CDR3 totals 17 residues. Trimming took off 0 bases at V and 5 bases at J, with 21 bases between the two ends. Germline V lookup: CDR1 SGHRS, CDR2 YFSETQ. The CDR3: CASSLGLDSQRVHEQYF. In nucleotides, the CDR3 is TGCGCCAGCAGCTTGGGGTTAGACTCCCAGAGAGTCCACGAGCAGTACTTC.

The table lists this clonotype with a few counts. The rearrangement uses TRBV4-1 and TRBJ2-2; no reliable D call. The CDR3 runs to 15 residues. The germline V and J ends were trimmed by 4 bases and 5 bases, with 14 bases remaining between them. From germline, CDR1 is MGHRA and CDR2 YSYEKL. CDR3 sequence reads: CASSLPGGTTGELFF. CDR3 DNA sequence: TGCGCCAGCAGCCTGCCCGGCGGAACTACCGGGGAGCTGTTTTTT.

V and J are TRBV7-8 and TRBJ2-7, with TRBD2 matching over 9 bases. CDR1 and CDR2 from the germline V gene are SGHVS and FQNEAQ. V lost 6 bases and J lost 1; bases outside the gene matches: 16. CDR3 length equals 18 residues. CDR3 sequence: CASSKTWLVTSGSYEQYF. CDR3 nucleotides: TGTGCCAGCAGTAAGACGTGGTTGGTGACTAGCGGTTCCTACGAGCAGTACTTC.

This clonotype was counted a few times. The V and J genes are TRBV7-9 and TRBJ2-3; TRBD2 matches at 14 bases. The CDR3 loop spans 17 amino acids. V shed 5 bases and J 6 bases; nucleotides not matched to a gene: 10. The germline CDR1 and CDR2 sequences are SEHNR and FQNEAQ (reference sequence). This chain's CDR3 is CASSPLLRTSGRDTQYF. CDR3 nucleotide sequence: TGTGCCAGCAGCCCCCTATTGCGGACTAGCGGGAGGGATACGCAGTATTTT.

The chain combines TRBV6-6 with TRBJ2-7; no definite D call. Germline values: CDR1 MNHNY, CDR2 SVGAGI (reference sequence). CDR3 length: 11 residues. The V end was cut by 10 bases, the J end by 4 bases, with 11 bases between. The CDR3 nucleotides read TGTGCCACTAACCCGAAATACGAGCAGTACTTC. It translates to CATNPKYEQYF.

In its sample, this clonotype was seen a few times. This chain connects TRBV27 to TRBJ2-2; the match to TRBD2 covers 13 bases. V was pared by 6 bases and J by 7 bases, with 8 bases of the junction left unmatched. The CDR3 is 16 residues long. Germline V CDR1 and CDR2: MNHEY, SMNVEV (reference sequence). CDR3 bases: TGTGCCAGCAGAGAGACTAGCGGGAGGTTCGGCGGGGAGCTGTTTTTT. This encodes CASRETSGRFGGELFF.

The chain carries TRBV5-1 and TRBJ2-5, with 8 bases lining up with TRBD1. This CDR3 is 13 amino acids long. J lost 5 bases, V lost 7 bases, and 7 bases had no gene match. The germline CDR1 and CDR2 sequences are SGHRS and YFSETQ. The CDR3 loop is CASGAGGEETQYF. CDR3 sequence (DNA): TGCGCCAGCGGGGCAGGGGGCGAGGAGACCCAGTACTTC.

The V and J genes are TRBV5-5 and TRBJ1-2; 7 bases match TRBD1. The germline CDR1 and CDR2 sequences are SGHKS and YYEKEE (reference sequence). V lost 3 bases and J lost 3; bases outside the gene matches: 5. The CDR3 contains 14 residues. This CDR3 is CASSSGGLDYGYTF. The CDR3 nucleotides are TGTGCCAGCAGCTCAGGGGGGCTTGACTATGGCTACACCTTC.

This clonotype has just a few counts. The chain has TRBV5-1 and TRBJ2-7; D perhaps matches TRBD2 (5 bases). V lost 2 bases, J lost 3 bases, and 24 bases lay in between. Germline V gene lookup returns CDR1 SGHRS and CDR2 YFSETQ. This CDR3 contains 18 residues. CDR3 DNA sequence: TGCGCCAGCAGCTTCGAACCATCATTAAATGGCGGGTTCTACGAGCAGTACTTC. It translates to CASSFEPSLNGGFYEQYF. The full variable domain, completed using reference TRBV5-1 and TRBJ2-7, is KAGVTQTPRYLIKTRGQQVTLSCSPISGHRSVSWYQQTPGQGLQFLFEYFSETQRNKGNFPGRFSGRQFSNSRSEMNVSTLELGDSALYLCASSFEPSLNGGFYEQYFGPGTRLTVT.

This clonotype was recorded a few times. V and J are TRBV7-8 and TRBJ1-3, with a possible D match to TRBD1 (5 bases). The V and J ends lost 1 base and 3 bases respectively, with 7 bases between them. The CDR3 covers 14 residues. CDR1 and CDR2 from the germline V gene are SGHVS and FQNEAQ. CDR3: CASSLVGHGNTIYF. CDR3 DNA: TGTGCCAGCAGCTTAGTCGGACATGGAAACACCATATATTTT. Drawing the rest from reference TRBV7-8 and TRBJ1-3, the complete variable domain is GAGVSQSPRYKVAKRGQDVALRCDPISGHVSLFWYQQALGQGPEFLTYFQNEAQLDKSGLPSDRFFAERPEGSVSTLKIQRTQQEDSAVYLCASSLVGHGNTIYFGEGSWLTVV.

This clonotype turned up a few times. CDR3 nucleotides: TGTGCCAGCAGCCTCACCTCCCAGGCGTACGAGCAGTACTTC. Protein sequence: CASSLTSQAYEQYF. V usage is TRBV3-1 and J usage is TRBJ2-7; D not resolved. V was cut by 4 bases and J by 4 bases, with 14 bases left in between. The CDR3 runs to 14 residues. Germline CDR1 reads LGHDT; CDR2 reads YNNKEL (reference sequence).

The rearrangement joins TRBV7-6 to TRBJ2-3; D ambiguous. V lost 2 bases, J lost 3 bases, and 21 bases lay in between. The CDR3 sequence is 18 residues long. Germline lookup yields CDR1 SGHVS and CDR2 FNYEAQ. CDR3 nucleotides: TGTGCCAGCAGCTTATCACAAAAGGGTTCGTCGAGAACAGATACGCAGTATTTT. It encodes CASSLSQKGSSRTDTQYF.